This TCR beta chain was captured in a study of regulatory dendritic cells for organ transplantation. Study results and caveats: Memory T cells were less diverse than naive, with memory CD8+ most oligoclonal.

Points on this clone: The antigen is undetermined.

The germline gives CDR1 WNHNN, CDR2 SYGVQD (reference sequence). The CDR3 totals 18 residues. Trimming took 2 bases from V and 2 from J; bases not matched to a gene: 12. Only in-frame clones appear in the TCRdb table, and some are missing; sequencing was by immunoSEQ multiplex PCR. The repertoire holds tens of thousands of clones, with 82% as singletons. The sample consisted of naive CD4+ T cells from blood. Subset reported: CD45RA+ naive T cells. This clonotype was sampled from a human donor in good health. V gene TRBV10-1 combines with J gene TRBJ1-3; 7 bases are a match to TRBD1. CDR3 DNA sequence: TGCGCCAGCAGTGAGGTAAATCCGGTCAGGGGGGCTGGAAACACCATATATTTT. Translation: CASSEVNPVRGAGNTIYF.